This record concerns one T cell receptor (beta chain) sequence. Its antigen is unidentified. This CDR3 is built from 14 residues. The germline V and J ends were trimmed by 4 bases and 7 bases, with 17 bases remaining between them. The germline gives CDR1 KGHSH, CDR2 LQKENI. The data belong to a study of cytomegalovirus exposure and HLA in healthy donors. General study points: Researchers reported from a later analysis that most CMV-associated TCR beta chains appeared HLA-restricted. What TCR beta sequences reportedly achieved was accurate prediction of HLA-A and HLA-B alleles in most subjects. As immune exposure information, only CMV serostatus was available.

In the PCR, 60 Vbeta and 13 Jbeta primers were used. TCRdb keeps only in-frame clones here, not all; method: immunoSEQ multiplex PCR. The sample lists some 130,000 clones; roughly 80% were seen once. Specimen: PBMCs. This sequence originates from a boy aged 5-17 years in good health and CMV-seronegative. The chain is built from TRBV18 and TRBJ2-7, with D perhaps matching TRBD2 (5 bases). CDR3 coding DNA: TGTGCCAGCTCACGGTCTGGGCCGGAGGCGGAGCAGTACTTC. It is translated as CASSRSGPEAEQYF.